This T cell receptor (beta chain) was recorded in a study of blood T cell repertoires in COVID-19. Germline V gene sequence: CDR1 MNHEY, CDR2 SVGAGI. V trimming: 9 bases; J trimming: 14 bases; junction bases outside the gene matches: 8. The CDR3 covers 12 residues. The table came from immunoSEQ multiplex PCR; TCRdb's copy has only in-frame clones and leaves some out. Of 55,000 to 80,000 clones detected, approximately 79% appear once; the ten largest clones hold over 15%. The source of this sequence is a man between 60 and 70 years old with acute or convalescent COVID-19. The sequencing input was peripheral blood. V is TRBV6-5 and J is TRBJ1-6, with TRBD1 matching over 9 bases. The CDR3 DNA is TGTGCCAGTCGGGAGGACAGGGGAACCCTCCACTTT. Protein sequence: CASREDRGTLHF.